A single sample gave rise to the 23 T cell receptor beta chains below, sequenced in a study of response to subunit inactivated influenza vaccine. TCRdb processed the RT-PCR reads anew with MiXCR; each CDR3 protein has one entry. The data contain roughly 700,000 distinct CDR3 sequences, more than 11% of them seen just once; the ten biggest clones take up less than 9%. The sample here was PBMCs from blood, taken around two weeks before vaccination. These receptor sequences come from a man aged 45-65 years who received an inactivated influenza vaccine.

The V and J genes are TRBV2 and TRBJ1-5; no clear D. The V gene's germline CDR1 is SNHLY and CDR2 FYNNEI. V was pared by 7 bases and J by 0 bases, with 10 bases between. The CDR3 has 14 amino acids. This CDR3 is CASKAGYSNQPQHF. The CDR3 DNA reads as TGTGCCAGCAAGGCAGGTTATAGCAATCAGCCCCAGCATTTT.

There are a few counts of this clonotype. The gene calls are TRBV4-2 and TRBJ2-1; the match to TRBD2 covers 8 bases. The V gene end was trimmed by 2 bases and the J gene end by 5 bases; junction bases not matched to a gene: 8. This CDR3 is 16 amino acids long. Per germline, CDR1 LGHNA and CDR2 YNFKEQ. CDR3 protein: CASSQPLAARDNEQFF. CDR3 DNA sequence: TGTGCCAGCAGCCAACCACTAGCGGCCCGGGACAATGAGCAGTTCTTC.

The chain is built from TRBV10-3 and TRBJ2-1; D is perhaps TRBD1 (5 bases). Trimming removed 6 bases from V and 9 bases from J, with 21 bases in between. Germline V CDR1 and CDR2: ENHRY, SYGVKD. The CDR3 contains 15 residues. The CDR3 loop is CAISDSGATPSEQFF. For the CDR3, the DNA is TGTGCCATCAGCGACAGTGGCGCGACTCCAAGTGAGCAGTTCTTC.

This clonotype has only a few counts. The chain links TRBV7-9 to TRBJ2-5, with a weak D call TRBD2 (5 bases). Germline CDR1 reads SEHNR; CDR2 reads FQNEAQ (reference sequence). This CDR3 is built from 14 residues. V was cut by 4 bases and J by 4 bases, with 13 bases left in between. For the CDR3, the DNA is TGTGCCAGCAGCTCGCTCCGAGGGCCAGAGACCCAGTACTTC. As protein: CASSSLRGPETQYF.

This clonotype has ten or more counts. The gene calls are TRBV5-1 and TRBJ2-5; D call uncertain. V shed 4 bases and J shed 5 bases, with 12 bases lying between them. Germline V gives CDR1 SGHRS, CDR2 YFSETQ. The CDR3 spans 13 residues. The CDR3 sequence is CASSPGDAETQYF. CDR3 bases: TGCGCCAGCAGCCCCGGTGATGCTGAGACCCAGTACTTC. Based on the CDR3 plus reference TRBV5-1 and TRBJ2-5, the full variable domain is KAGVTQTPRYLIKTRGQQVTLSCSPISGHRSVSWYQQTPGQGLQFLFEYFSETQRNKGNFPGRFSGRQFSNSRSEMNVSTLELGDSALYLCASSPGDAETQYFGPGTRLLVL.

This clonotype was detected only a few times. The rearrangement joins TRBV4-3 to TRBJ2-3; 9 nucleotides line up with TRBD2. V was pared by 0 bases and J by 3 bases, with 16 bases of the junction left unmatched. CDR1 is LGHNA and CDR2 is YSLEER in the germline V gene. The CDR3 has 20 amino acids. CDR3 sequence: CASSQDLSRGGRGSTDTQYF. In DNA form, the CDR3 reads TGCGCCAGCAGCCAAGACCTTTCGCGGGGGGGTCGGGGGTCGACAGATACGCAGTATTTT.

This chain links TRBV12-3 or TRBV12-4 with TRBJ1-1; 8 bases line up with TRBD1. Trimming removed 7 bases from V and 8 bases from J; junction bases left unmatched: 24. This CDR3 comprises 18 residues. This CDR3 is CASTTSQVWDRRDWEAFF. The CDR3 DNA reads TGTGCCAGCACCACGTCGCAAGTGTGGGACAGGAGGGATTGGGAAGCTTTCTTT.

This clonotype was seen only a few times. The chain uses TRBV29-1 and TRBJ2-7; no clear D gene. Germline loops: CDR1 SQVTM, CDR2 ANQGSEA. V lost 7 bases to trimming and J lost 5 bases, with 15 bases between them. The CDR3 sequence is 12 residues long. The DNA for the CDR3 is TGCAGCGGAGGACGGACGGCCCACGAGCAGTACTTC. This codes for CSGGRTAHEQYF.

The rearrangement links TRBV29-1 to TRBJ2-1; possibly TRBD1 or TRBD2 for D (6 bases each). Germline V lookup: CDR1 SQVTM, CDR2 ANQGSEA. The CDR3 runs to 17 residues. The germline V and J ends were trimmed by 4 bases and 4 bases, with 23 bases remaining between them. The CDR3 sequence is CSVAGGLLATIYNEQFF. In nucleotides, the CDR3 is TGCAGCGTTGCTGGGGGGCTCCTGGCTACAATTTACAATGAGCAGTTCTTC.

This clonotype appeared many times. CDR3 bases: TGCGCCAGCAGCTTCGGTACTACCACCCCCTACGAGCAGTACTTC. It encodes CASSFGTTTPYEQYF. This chain links TRBV5-1 with TRBJ2-7; D not resolved. In germline, CDR1 is SGHRS, CDR2 YFSETQ. The length of the CDR3 is 15 residues. With 2 bases removed from V and 2 bases from J, the gap between germline ends came to 14 bases.

This clonotype came up a few times. This sequence joins TRBV5-1 and TRBJ2-4; D gene ambiguous. This CDR3 spans 15 amino acids. Trimming removed 0 bases from V and 2 bases from J, with 9 bases in between. Germline CDR1 and CDR2: SGHRS and YFSETQ. Written as DNA, the CDR3 is TGCGCCAGCAGCTTGGTCGGGCCTACCAAAAACATTCAGTACTTC. It is translated as CASSLVGPTKNIQYF.

The chain links TRBV18 to TRBJ2-7, with D hard to call. Trimming left V 1 base short and J 2 bases short, with 9 bases between. The CDR3 covers 14 residues. Germline loops: CDR1 KGHSH, CDR2 LQKENI. Here the CDR3 reads CASSPLPSPYEQYF. CDR3 sequence (DNA): TGTGCCAGCTCACCACTTCCTTCCCCCTACGAGCAGTACTTC.

This clonotype was picked up a small number of times. The chain couples TRBV4-2 to TRBJ2-5; the D call may be TRBD1 or TRBD2 (5 bases each). Germline V lookup: CDR1 LGHNA, CDR2 YNFKEQ. V lost 5 bases and J 2 bases, leaving 15 bases between the germline ends. The CDR3 is 15 residues long. CDR3 residues: CASSIRAGAQETQYF. The CDR3 nucleotides read TGTGCCAGCAGCATCCGGGCCGGGGCTCAAGAGACCCAGTACTTC.

This clonotype was seen only a few times. V usage is TRBV20-1 and J usage is TRBJ2-7, with D unclear. Per the germline V gene, CDR1 is DFQATT and CDR2 is SNEGSKA (reference sequence). Between the trimmed V and J ends, which lost 4 bases and 0 bases, there was a span of 10 bases. This CDR3 has 13 residues. CDR3 protein: CSAMIRNSYEQYF. Here the CDR3 DNA reads TGCAGTGCTATGATTAGAAACTCCTACGAGCAGTACTTC.

This clonotype was picked up many times. CDR3 DNA: TGCGCCAGCAGACCAGATTACAGCAATCAGCCCCAGCATTTT. It yields the protein CASRPDYSNQPQHF. J is TRBJ1-5 and V is TRBV4-1, with D unclear. The germline V and J ends were trimmed by 6 bases and 1 base, with 10 bases remaining between them. The CDR3 consists of 14 residues. Germline CDR1 reads MGHRA; CDR2 reads YSYEKL.

This clonotype was found a few times. V and J are TRBV7-2 and TRBJ2-7, with TRBD2 identical over 13 bases. The CDR3 consists of 17 residues. Per the germline V gene, CDR1 is SGHTA and CDR2 is FQGNSA. The junction had 10 bases not matched to a gene; V was cut back by 2 bases and J by 6 bases. CDR3 amino acids: CASSLPRLAGGSSEQYF. The CDR3 DNA sequence: TGTGCCAGCAGCTTACCAAGACTAGCGGGAGGCTCTAGCGAGCAGTACTTC.

This clonotype has a count of ten or more. The chain has TRBV28 and TRBJ2-7; 8 positions match TRBD1. CDR3 size: 13 residues. Trimming removed 5 bases from V and 2 bases from J; junction bases left unmatched: 2. Germline V gives CDR1 MDHEN, CDR2 SYDVKM. The CDR3: CASSDRGPYEQYF. CDR3 in DNA: TGTGCCAGCAGTGACAGGGGACCCTACGAGCAGTACTTC.

This clonotype was counted a few times. This chain uses TRBV6-1 with TRBJ2-7; D gene ambiguous. V lost 6 bases to trimming and J lost 1 base, with 16 bases between them. Germline CDR1 is MNHNS and CDR2 is SASEGT. The CDR3 length is 15 residues. The CDR3 region is CASSKTKYRSYEQYF. The CDR3 DNA is TGTGCCAGCAGCAAAACTAAATACAGATCCTACGAGCAGTACTTC.

This clonotype was found a few times. V and J are TRBV20-1 and TRBJ1-5; tentative D call: TRBD1 (6 bases). Trimming removed 2 bases from V and 2 bases from J, with 19 bases in between. Germline CDR1 reads DFQATT; CDR2 reads SNEGSKA (reference sequence). The CDR3 is 17 amino acids. The CDR3: CSARPRGTPRGNQPQHF. The CDR3 DNA is TGCAGTGCTAGACCCCGAGGGACACCAAGGGGCAATCAGCCCCAGCATTTT.

This clonotype has a handful of counts. The gene calls are TRBV6-5 and TRBJ1-1, with D unclear. Trimming pared 7 bases from V and 7 bases from J, leaving 13 bases between. Germline loops: CDR1 MNHEY, CDR2 SVGAGI. This CDR3 spans 12 amino acids. Here the CDR3 DNA reads TGTGCCAGCAAAAGTGTGGGTGGTGAAGCTTTCTTT. It yields the protein CASKSVGGEAFF.

The V and J genes are TRBV19 and TRBJ2-2; D is unresolved. This CDR3 is 14 amino acids long. Trimming cost V 4 bases and J 4 bases, with 10 bases left between them. From germline, CDR1 is LNHDA and CDR2 SQIVND (reference sequence). The CDR3 reads CASSSSQITGELFF. The CDR3 region has the DNA TGTGCCAGTAGTAGTTCCCAGATCACCGGGGAGCTGTTTTTT.

This clonotype was counted between two and nine times. In DNA form, the CDR3 reads TGTGCCAGCAGCGAGAGGGGGGCAACCCAGTACTTC. This codes for CASSERGATQYF. The V gene is TRBV11-2, the J gene TRBJ2-5, with D possibly being TRBD1 or TRBD2 (6 bases each). This CDR3 is 12 amino acids long. V lost 5 bases, J lost 8 bases, and 12 bases lay in between. CDR1 and CDR2 from the germline V gene are SGHAT and FQNNGV. Complete variable domain (other parts from reference TRBV11-2 and TRBJ2-5): EAGVAQSPRYKIIEKRQSVAFWCNPISGHATLYWYQQILGQGPKLLIQFQNNGVVDDSQLPKDRFSAERLKGVDSTLKIQPAKLEDSAVYLCASSERGATQYFGPGTRLLVL.

This clonotype turned up a few times. The chain couples TRBV18 to TRBJ2-3; 10 bases line up with TRBD1. V gave up 2 bases and J gave up 6 bases; unmatched junction bases: 8. Germline loops: CDR1 KGHSH, CDR2 LQKENI. The CDR3 sequence is 16 residues long. The CDR3 region is CASSPSGQGVRDTQYF. The CDR3 DNA reads as TGTGCCAGCTCACCATCTGGACAGGGGGTTCGGGATACGCAGTATTTT.